What follows are 2 T cell receptor beta chains derived from one specimen sequenced in a study. TCRdb analysed the RT-PCR reads with MiXCR anew, one entry per CDR3 protein. The table shows around 700,000 distinct CDR3 sequences, with approximately 15% occurring only once. Material for sequencing was memory CD4+ T cells from blood. These receptors all stem from a female donor in good health, serving as a healthy control.

This clonotype came up a few times. The J gene is TRBJ2-2, the V gene TRBV7-3, with no clear D. Germline CDR1 SGHTA, CDR2 FQGTGA. This CDR3 region has 15 residues. V was pared by 1 base and J by 4 bases, with 10 bases between. CDR3 amino acids: CASSLRGSSTGELFF. The DNA for the CDR3 is TGTGCCAGCAGCTTAAGAGGATCGAGCACCGGGGAGCTGTTTTTT.

This clonotype has a handful of counts. CDR3 DNA sequence: TGTGCCAGCAGCCGTAACGCGTACACCGGGGAGCTGTTTTTT. This codes for CASSRNAYTGELFF. The J gene is TRBJ2-2, the V gene TRBV7-2, with D uncertain. The CDR3 has 14 residues. The V end lost 5 bases, the J end lost 3 bases, and 10 bases lay between the germline ends. The germline V gene has CDR1 SGHTA and CDR2 FQGNSA.